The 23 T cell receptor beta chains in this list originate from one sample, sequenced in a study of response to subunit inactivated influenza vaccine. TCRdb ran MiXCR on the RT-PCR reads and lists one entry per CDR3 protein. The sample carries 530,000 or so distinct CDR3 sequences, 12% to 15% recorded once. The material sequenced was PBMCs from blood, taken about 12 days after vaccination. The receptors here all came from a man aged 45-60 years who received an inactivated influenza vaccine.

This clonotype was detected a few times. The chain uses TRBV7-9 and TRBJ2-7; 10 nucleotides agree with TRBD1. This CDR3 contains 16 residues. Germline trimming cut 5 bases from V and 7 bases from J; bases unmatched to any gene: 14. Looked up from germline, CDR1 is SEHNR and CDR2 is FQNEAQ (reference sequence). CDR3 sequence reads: CASSLLSGTGDREQYF. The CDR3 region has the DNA TGTGCCAGCAGCCTCCTCTCCGGGACAGGGGATCGGGAGCAGTACTTC.

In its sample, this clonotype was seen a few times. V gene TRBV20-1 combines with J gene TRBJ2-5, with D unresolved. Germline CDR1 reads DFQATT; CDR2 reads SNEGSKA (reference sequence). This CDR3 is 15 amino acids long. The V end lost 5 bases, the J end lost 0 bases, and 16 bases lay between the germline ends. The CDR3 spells CSASRMAVYQETQYF. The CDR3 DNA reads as TGCAGTGCTTCGCGCATGGCGGTGTACCAAGAGACCCAGTACTTC.

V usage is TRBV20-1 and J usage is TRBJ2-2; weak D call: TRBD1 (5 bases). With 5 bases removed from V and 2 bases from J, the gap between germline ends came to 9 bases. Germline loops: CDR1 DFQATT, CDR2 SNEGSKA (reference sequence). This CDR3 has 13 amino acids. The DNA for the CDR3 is TGCAGTGCTGGGGCCCTCAACACCGGGGAGCTGTTTTTT. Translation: CSAGALNTGELFF.

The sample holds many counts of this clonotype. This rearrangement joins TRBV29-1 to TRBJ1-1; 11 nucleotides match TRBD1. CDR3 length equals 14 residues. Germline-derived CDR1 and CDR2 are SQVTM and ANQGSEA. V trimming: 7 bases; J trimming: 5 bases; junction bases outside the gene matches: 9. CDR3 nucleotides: TGCAGCGCAGGGGACAGGGGGGAATTTACTGAAGCTTTCTTT. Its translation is CSAGDRGEFTEAFF.

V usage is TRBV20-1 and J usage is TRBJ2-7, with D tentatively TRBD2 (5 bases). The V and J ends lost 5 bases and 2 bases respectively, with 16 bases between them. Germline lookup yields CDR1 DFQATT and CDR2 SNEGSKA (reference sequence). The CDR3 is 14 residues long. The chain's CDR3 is CSACRTDEAYEQYF. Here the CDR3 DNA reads TGCAGTGCTTGCCGGACTGACGAAGCCTACGAGCAGTACTTC.

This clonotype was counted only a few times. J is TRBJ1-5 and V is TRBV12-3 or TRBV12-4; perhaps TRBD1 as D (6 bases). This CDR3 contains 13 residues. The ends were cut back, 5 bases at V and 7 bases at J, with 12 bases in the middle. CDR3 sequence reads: CASSNRANQPQHF. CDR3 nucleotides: TGTGCCAGCAGTAACAGGGCAAACCAGCCCCAGCATTTT.

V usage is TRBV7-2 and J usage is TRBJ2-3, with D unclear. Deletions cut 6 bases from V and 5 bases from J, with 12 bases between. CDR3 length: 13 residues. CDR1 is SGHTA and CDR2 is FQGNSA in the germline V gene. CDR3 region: CASRSGVQDTQYF. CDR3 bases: TGTGCCAGCAGGTCGGGCGTCCAAGATACGCAGTATTTT.

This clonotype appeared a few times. The CDR3: CASNPGTGYTGELFF. The CDR3, as DNA: TGCGCCAGCAACCCCGGGACAGGCTACACCGGGGAGCTGTTTTTT. The gene calls are TRBV5-1 and TRBJ2-2, with TRBD1 matching 8 bases. Germline V gene sequence: CDR1 SGHRS, CDR2 YFSETQ. CDR3 length: 15 amino acids. V gave up 6 bases and J gave up 3 bases; unmatched junction bases: 7. Full variable domain (outside the CDR3, taken from reference TRBV5-1 and TRBJ2-2): KAGVTQTPRYLIKTRGQQVTLSCSPISGHRSVSWYQQTPGQGLQFLFEYFSETQRNKGNFPGRFSGRQFSNSRSEMNVSTLELGDSALYLCASNPGTGYTGELFFGEGSRLTVL.

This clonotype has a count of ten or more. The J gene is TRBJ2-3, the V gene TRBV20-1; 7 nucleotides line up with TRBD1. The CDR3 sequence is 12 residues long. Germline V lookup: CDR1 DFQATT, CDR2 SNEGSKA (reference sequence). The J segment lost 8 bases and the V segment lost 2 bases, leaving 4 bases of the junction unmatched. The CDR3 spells CSARQGVGTQYF. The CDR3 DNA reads TGCAGTGCTAGACAGGGGGTGGGTACGCAGTATTTT.

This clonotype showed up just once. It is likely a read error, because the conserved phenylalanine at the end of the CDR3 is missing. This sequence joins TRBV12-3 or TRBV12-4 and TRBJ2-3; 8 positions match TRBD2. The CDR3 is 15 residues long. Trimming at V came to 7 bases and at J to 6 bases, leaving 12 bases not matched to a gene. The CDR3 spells CASTIRSGAEDTQYS. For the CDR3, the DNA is TGTGCCAGCACCATTCGTAGCGGGGCGGAGGATACGCAGTATTCT.

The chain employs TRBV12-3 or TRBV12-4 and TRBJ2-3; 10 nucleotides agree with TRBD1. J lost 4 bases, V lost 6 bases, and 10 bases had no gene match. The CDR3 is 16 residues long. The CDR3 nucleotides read TGTGCCAGCAGCGACAGACAGGGGGCGAGTGCAGATACGCAGTATTTT. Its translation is CASSDRQGASADTQYF.

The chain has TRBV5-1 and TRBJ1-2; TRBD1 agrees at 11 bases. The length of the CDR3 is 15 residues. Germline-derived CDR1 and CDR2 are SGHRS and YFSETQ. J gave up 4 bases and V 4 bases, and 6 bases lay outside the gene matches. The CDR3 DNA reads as TGCGCCAGCAGCATGGACAGGGGGCGCAGCTATGGCTACACCTTC. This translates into CASSMDRGRSYGYTF.

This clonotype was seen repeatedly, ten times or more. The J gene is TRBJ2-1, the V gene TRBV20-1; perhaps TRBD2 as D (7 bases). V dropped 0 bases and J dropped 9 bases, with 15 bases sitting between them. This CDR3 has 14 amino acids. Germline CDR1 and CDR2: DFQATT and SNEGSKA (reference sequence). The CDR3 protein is CSARERGGPGEQFF. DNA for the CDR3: TGCAGTGCTAGAGAGAGGGGGGGGCCTGGTGAGCAGTTCTTC.

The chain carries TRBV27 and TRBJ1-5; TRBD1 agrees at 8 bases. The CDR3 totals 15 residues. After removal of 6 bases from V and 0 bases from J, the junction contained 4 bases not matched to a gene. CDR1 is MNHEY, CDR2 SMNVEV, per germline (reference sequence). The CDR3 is CASRTQGVSNQPQHF. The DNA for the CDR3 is TGTGCCAGCAGAACACAGGGGGTTAGCAATCAGCCCCAGCATTTT.

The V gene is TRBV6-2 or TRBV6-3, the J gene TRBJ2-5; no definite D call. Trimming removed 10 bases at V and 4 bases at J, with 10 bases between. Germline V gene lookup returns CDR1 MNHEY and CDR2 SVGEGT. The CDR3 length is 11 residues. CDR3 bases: TGTGCCACCGCGAAGGGAGAGACCCAGTACTTC. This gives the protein CATAKGETQYF.

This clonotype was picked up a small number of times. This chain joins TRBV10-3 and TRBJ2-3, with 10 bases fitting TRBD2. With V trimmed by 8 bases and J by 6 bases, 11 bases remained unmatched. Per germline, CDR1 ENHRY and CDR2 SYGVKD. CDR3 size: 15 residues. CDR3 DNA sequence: TGTGCCATCGGTGTGAAGCGGGGGGGCCTGGATACGCAGTATTTT. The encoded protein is CAIGVKRGGLDTQYF.

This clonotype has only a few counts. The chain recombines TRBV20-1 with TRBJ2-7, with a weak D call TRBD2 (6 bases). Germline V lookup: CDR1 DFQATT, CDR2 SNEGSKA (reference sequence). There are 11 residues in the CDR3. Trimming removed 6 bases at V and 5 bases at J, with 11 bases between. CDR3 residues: CSAGSRDEQYF. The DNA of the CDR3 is TGCAGTGCCGGGAGTAGGGACGAGCAGTACTTC.

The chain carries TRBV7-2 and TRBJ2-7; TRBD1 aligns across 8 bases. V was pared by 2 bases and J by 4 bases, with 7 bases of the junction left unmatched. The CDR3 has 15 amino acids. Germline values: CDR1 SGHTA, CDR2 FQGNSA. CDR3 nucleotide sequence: TGTGCCAGCAGCTTAACGGGACAGGCCCTTTACGAGCAGTACTTC. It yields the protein CASSLTGQALYEQYF.

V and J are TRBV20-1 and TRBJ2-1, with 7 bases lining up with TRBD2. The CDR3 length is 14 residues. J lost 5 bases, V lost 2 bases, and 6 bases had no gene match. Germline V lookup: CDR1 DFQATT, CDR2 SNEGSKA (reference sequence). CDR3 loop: CSARISSGDNEQFF. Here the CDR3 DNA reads TGCAGTGCTAGAATCTCTAGCGGTGACAATGAGCAGTTCTTC.

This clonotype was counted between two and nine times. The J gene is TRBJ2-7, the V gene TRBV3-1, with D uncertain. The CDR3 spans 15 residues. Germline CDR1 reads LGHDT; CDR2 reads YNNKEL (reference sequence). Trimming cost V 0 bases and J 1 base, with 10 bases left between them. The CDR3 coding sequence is TGTGCCAGCAGCCAAGATCGGCTAGTGTCCTACGAGCAGTACTTC. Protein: CASSQDRLVSYEQYF.

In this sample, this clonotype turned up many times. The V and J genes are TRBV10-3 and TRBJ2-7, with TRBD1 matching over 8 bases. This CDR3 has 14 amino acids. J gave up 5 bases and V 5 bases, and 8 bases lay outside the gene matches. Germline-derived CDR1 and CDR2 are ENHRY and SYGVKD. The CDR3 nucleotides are TGTGCCATCAGTCGTACGGACAGGGCCAACGAGCAGTACTTC. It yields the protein CAISRTDRANEQYF.

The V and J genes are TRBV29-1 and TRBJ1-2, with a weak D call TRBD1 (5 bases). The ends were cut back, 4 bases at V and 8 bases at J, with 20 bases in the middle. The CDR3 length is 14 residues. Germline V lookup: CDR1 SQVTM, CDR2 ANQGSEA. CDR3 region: CSVGPQGGTRGYTF. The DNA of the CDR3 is TGCAGCGTTGGCCCGCAGGGAGGGACGCGGGGCTACACCTTC.

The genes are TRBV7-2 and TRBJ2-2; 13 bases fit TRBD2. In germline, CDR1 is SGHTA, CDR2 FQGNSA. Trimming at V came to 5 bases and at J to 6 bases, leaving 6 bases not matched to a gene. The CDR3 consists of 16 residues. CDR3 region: CASSTTSGGAPGELFF. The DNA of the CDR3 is TGTGCCAGCAGCACAACTAGCGGGGGGGCCCCCGGGGAGCTGTTTTTT. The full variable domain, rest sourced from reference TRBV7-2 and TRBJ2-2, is GAGVSQSPSNKVTEKGKDVELRCDPISGHTALYWYRQSLGQGLEFLIYFQGNSAPDKSGLPSDRFSAERTGGSVSTLTIQRTQQEDSAVYLCASSTTSGGAPGELFFGEGSRLTVL.